This TCR beta chain was captured in a study of blood T cell repertoires in COVID-19. For the study at large: Researchers got acute and convalescent COVID-19 samples from the United States, Italy and Spain.

The CDR3 totals 16 residues. Unmatched junction bases numbered 15, after V lost 11 bases and J lost 6 bases. Germline CDR1 reads ENHRY; CDR2 reads SYGVKD. As originally analysed: Reference gene primer amplification gave estimated nucleated cell counts. Sequencing used immunoSEQ multiplex PCR; TCRdb keeps in-frame clones, though not all of them. V and J calls and clone size are copied from that table; D and trimming were computed from the DNA. Of some 320,000 clones detected, roughly 90% appear once; the ten largest clones hold less than 4%. Recruits, aged about 18 to 95 years, lived in roughly 22 US areas.

The specimen sequenced was PBMCs or T cells enriched from blood (not recorded which). The clonotype was recovered from a woman under 40 who had been exposed to COVID-19. The chain carries TRBV10-3 and TRBJ2-2, with 10 bases lining up with TRBD2. The CDR3 DNA follows: TGTGCCTCCCTAGCGGGGGCCGAGTTTAGGCCCGGGGAGCTGTTTTTT. Residues: CASLAGAEFRPGELFF.